This is a list of T cell receptor beta chains from one sample in a study of blood T cells in healthy people across ages. MiXCR, run by TCRdb on the 5' RACE reads, gives a single entry per CDR3 protein. Of about 670,000 distinct CDR3 sequences in the sample, over 40% were seen once. Sample: blood. Receptor source: a woman aged 80 or older in good health. Both conserved end residues are part of each CDR3. The D gene is left open where the match is weak. Clone size is shown for a subset of rows, as once, few, many or a class of expanded clone.

V: TRBV3-1
D: -
J: TRBJ1-1
size: -
CDR3: CASGFLVGRVSTEAFF
DNA: TGTGCCAGCGGGTTTCTGGTGGGCAGGGTGAGCACTGAAGCTTTCTTT

V: TRBV29-1
D: -
J: TRBJ2-3
size: -
CDR3: CSVDGAPSTDTQYF
DNA: TGCAGCGTCGATGGGGCTCCGTCCACAGATACGCAGTATTTT

V: TRBV7-2
D: TRBD1
J: TRBJ2-7
size: many
CDR3: CASRRDRYEQYF
DNA: TGTGCCAGCAGACGGGACAGATACGAGCAGTACTTC

V: TRBV7-2
D: -
J: TRBJ2-3
size: few
CDR3: CASSLGPERDTQYF
DNA: TGTGCCAGCAGCTTAGGGCCGGAGAGGGATACGCAGTATTTT

V: TRBV5-1
D: -
J: TRBJ1-4
size: many
CDR3: CASSLSGHIAANEKLFF
DNA: TGCGCCAGCAGCCTTTCCGGGCATATAGCGGCTAATGAAAAACTGTTTTTT

V: TRBV10-1
D: -
J: TRBJ2-3
size: many
CDR3: CASSDHSGTDTYF
DNA: TGCGCCAGCAGTGATCATAGCGGGACAGATACGTATTTT

V: TRBV29-1
D: -
J: TRBJ2-7
size: -
CDR3: CSAGTSQISEQYF
DNA: TGCAGCGCCGGCACTAGCCAAATAAGCGAGCAGTACTTC

V: TRBV7-3
D: -
J: TRBJ1-1
size: -
CDR3: CASSLCRGQSLLVRNTEAFF
DNA: TGTGCCAGCAGCTTATGTCGAGGGCAGAGTCTCTTAGTACGGAACACTGAAGCTTTCTTT

V: TRBV11-2
D: -
J: TRBJ2-2
size: many
CDR3: CASSLTDASTGELFF
DNA: TGTGCCAGCAGCTTGACAGACGCGAGCACCGGGGAGCTGTTTTTT

V: TRBV29-1
D: -
J: TRBJ2-5
size: many
CDR3: CSVKRETQYF
DNA: TGCAGCGTGAAAAGAGAGACCCAGTACTTC

V: TRBV9
D: TRBD2
J: TRBJ2-7
size: once
CDR3: CASSPEGEGEQYF
DNA: TGTGCCAGCAGCCCCGAAGGGGAGGGCGAGCAGTACTTC

V: TRBV5-1
D: -
J: TRBJ2-7
size: many
CDR3: CASSFWAFYEQYF
DNA: TGCGCCAGCAGCTTTTGGGCCTTCTACGAGCAGTACTTC

V: TRBV5-1
D: TRBD1
J: TRBJ1-1
size: -
CDR3: CASSLTPTGENTEAFF
DNA: TGCGCCAGCAGCTTGACCCCGACAGGGGAGAACACTGAAGCTTTCTTT

V: TRBV27
D: -
J: TRBJ2-7
size: few
CDR3: CASSLRSHNEQYF
DNA: TGTGCCAGCAGTTTACGGAGTCACAATGAGCAGTACTTC

V: TRBV12-3/TRBV12-4
D: -
J: TRBJ1-1
size: -
CDR3: CASSLGGTVGEAFF
DNA: TGTGCCAGCAGCTTGGGAGGGACTGTCGGTGAAGCTTTCTTT

V: TRBV5-1
D: -
J: TRBJ2-1
size: many
CDR3: CASSSGPWGEQFF
DNA: TGCGCCAGCAGCTCGGGACCCTGGGGTGAGCAGTTCTTC

V: TRBV20-1
D: TRBD2
J: TRBJ2-1
size: -
CDR3: CSARPPLGGRGEQFF
DNA: TGCAGTGCTAGGCCCCCTTTGGGAGGGCGCGGTGAGCAGTTCTTC

V: TRBV20-1
D: -
J: TRBJ1-2
size: many
CDR3: CSAHSGPNYGYTF
DNA: TGCAGCGCCCATTCGGGGCCCAACTATGGCTACACCTTC

V: TRBV20-1
D: TRBD2
J: TRBJ2-7
size: -
CDR3: CSARDPTSGSYEQYF
DNA: TGCAGTGCTAGAGATCCGACTAGCGGCTCCTACGAGCAGTACTTC

V: TRBV20-1
D: TRBD2
J: TRBJ2-5
size: few
CDR3: CSASQASGGSKETQYF
DNA: TGCAGTGCTAGTCAAGCCAGCGGGGGGTCAAAAGAGACCCAGTACTTC

V: TRBV5-5
D: -
J: TRBJ1-6
size: -
CDR3: CASSLGSSNLSPLHF
DNA: TGTGCCAGCAGCTTGGGATCCTCCAATCTTTCACCCCTCCACTTT

V: TRBV2
D: -
J: TRBJ1-5
size: -
CDR3: CASSPGANQPQHF
DNA: TGTGCCAGCAGCCCGGGGGCCAATCAGCCCCAGCATTTT

V: TRBV3-1
D: TRBD1
J: TRBJ2-4
size: -
CDR3: CASTQSGTGMGNEQYF
DNA: TGTGCCAGCACCCAGTCCGGGACAGGGATGGGCAATGAGCAGTACTTC

V: TRBV18
D: TRBD1
J: TRBJ2-7
size: -
CDR3: CASSPGQRARGEQYF
DNA: TGTGCCAGCTCACCGGGACAGAGGGCCCGGGGCGAGCAGTACTTC

V: TRBV5-6
D: TRBD1
J: TRBJ1-1
size: -
CDR3: CASSLGFGDRTNTEAFF
DNA: TGTGCCAGCAGCTTGGGTTTTGGGGACAGGACCAACACTGAAGCTTTCTTT

V: TRBV9
D: -
J: TRBJ1-6
size: -
CDR3: CASSPNSATNSPLHF
DNA: TGTGCCAGCAGCCCAAACAGCGCGACTAATTCACCCCTCCACTTT

V: TRBV5-1
D: -
J: TRBJ2-5
size: -
CDR3: CASSLDSTEETQYF
DNA: TGCGCCAGCAGCTTGGACAGTACCGAAGAGACCCAGTACTTC

V: TRBV27
D: TRBD1
J: TRBJ2-1
size: few
CDR3: CASSSGTGVHEQFF
DNA: TGTGCCAGCAGTTCCGGGACAGGGGTTCATGAGCAGTTCTTC

V: TRBV6-2/TRBV6-3
D: -
J: TRBJ2-7
size: -
CDR3: CASSYGATYEQYF
DNA: TGTGCCAGCAGTTACGGGGCAACTTACGAGCAGTACTTC

V: TRBV7-2
D: -
J: TRBJ2-4
size: -
CDR3: CASSLGDRLQYF
DNA: TGTGCCAGCAGCTTAGGGGACCGCCTTCAGTACTTC

V: TRBV5-5
D: TRBD2
J: TRBJ2-1
size: many
CDR3: CASMIIAGSYNEQFF
DNA: TGTGCCAGCATGATCATAGCGGGCTCCTACAATGAGCAGTTCTTC

V: TRBV29-1
D: -
J: TRBJ2-3
size: -
CDR3: CSVETLASTDTQYF
DNA: TGCAGCGTTGAAACGTTAGCGTCGACAGATACGCAGTATTTT

V: TRBV27
D: -
J: TRBJ2-3
size: many
CDR3: CASRRDIRTDTQYF
DNA: TGTGCCAGCAGGCGGGACATCCGCACAGATACGCAGTATTTT

V: TRBV30
D: -
J: TRBJ1-2
size: -
CDR3: CAWSVGVSSGGYTF
DNA: TGTGCCTGGAGTGTGGGGGTTTCTTCTGGGGGCTACACCTTC

V: TRBV5-1
D: -
J: TRBJ2-6
size: -
CDR3: CASSLVGRKLSGANVLTF
DNA: TGCGCCAGCAGCTTGGTCGGCAGGAAGCTCTCTGGGGCCAACGTCCTGACTTTC

V: TRBV18
D: -
J: TRBJ2-7
size: many
CDR3: CASSRTDRSYEQYF
DNA: TGTGCCAGCTCACGTACCGACAGGAGCTACGAGCAGTACTTC

V: TRBV20-1
D: TRBD1
J: TRBJ2-4
size: once
CDR3: CSARPRQGRAIQYF
DNA: TGCAGTGCTAGACCCAGACAGGGTCGGGCCATTCAGTACTTC

V: TRBV30
D: TRBD1
J: TRBJ1-5
size: -
CDR3: CAWSQGTGRAQPQHF
DNA: TGTGCCTGGAGTCAGGGGACAGGGAGGGCCCAGCCCCAGCATTTT

V: TRBV14
D: -
J: TRBJ2-3
size: -
CDR3: CASSQSGTYPGTQYF
DNA: TGTGCCAGCAGCCAGTCCGGGACTTACCCCGGTACGCAGTATTTT

V: TRBV7-9
D: -
J: TRBJ2-5
size: many
CDR3: CASLRGAQETQYF
DNA: TGTGCCAGCCTACGCGGAGCACAAGAGACCCAGTACTTC

V: TRBV24-1
D: -
J: TRBJ2-5
size: many
CDR3: CATSDATVQETQYF
DNA: TGTGCCACCAGTGATGCGACAGTTCAGGAGACCCAGTACTTC